The 23 T cell receptor beta chains below all came from one sample that was sequenced in a study of T cells in Graves' hyperthyroidism and ophthalmopathy. TCR beta CDR3 region amplification was performed from RNA transcripts. The HTBI primer set was used in a first-round RT-PCR of the TCR CDR3. In TCRdb, the multiplex PCR reads were re-called with MiXCR into one record per CDR3 protein. Among over 250,000 distinct CDR3 sequences listed, less than 30% were seen once. Sequencing used blood. The origin of the receptors is a man aged 35 to 55 with Graves' hyperthyroidism that later progressed to Graves' ophthalmopathy.

This clonotype showed up many times. CDR3: CASNGPPRGVYEQYF. CDR3 DNA sequence: TGTGCCAGCAACGGACCCCCCCGTGGGGTCTACGAGCAGTACTTC. The rearrangement uses TRBV6-5 and TRBJ2-7; D uncertain. This CDR3 has 15 amino acids. The ends were cut back, 7 bases at V and 3 bases at J, with 19 bases in the middle. Per the germline V gene, CDR1 is MNHEY and CDR2 is SVGAGI.

The V call is TRBV25-1, the J call TRBJ1-2, with D perhaps matching TRBD1 (5 bases). Deletions cut 6 bases from V and 2 bases from J, with 10 bases between. The CDR3 sequence is 13 residues long. Germline values: CDR1 MGHDK, CDR2 SYGVNS. CDR3 loop: CASRDTGNYGYTF. CDR3 DNA: TGTGCCAGCAGGGACACGGGAAACTATGGCTACACCTTC.

There are many counts of this clonotype. This rearrangement joins TRBV2 to TRBJ2-2; tentative D call: TRBD2 (6 bases). The V gene's germline CDR1 is SNHLY and CDR2 FYNNEI. The V gene lost 1 base and the J gene lost 5 bases, with 11 bases spanning the gap. The CDR3 spans 15 residues. The CDR3 DNA reads TGTGCCAGCAGTGAAGGGGGAGGCGGTACCGGGGAGCTGTTTTTT. Its translation: CASSEGGGGTGELFF.

The rearrangement joins TRBV7-2 to TRBJ2-7; 11 bases are shared with TRBD1. The CDR3 length is 15 residues. CDR1 is SGHTA and CDR2 is FQGNSA in the germline V gene. J lost 4 bases, V lost 2 bases, and 4 bases had no gene match. The CDR3 here is CASSLRTGGEYEQYF. CDR3 in DNA: TGTGCCAGCAGCTTAAGGACAGGGGGCGAGTACGAGCAGTACTTC.

This clonotype is a singleton in its sample. The genes are TRBV28 and TRBJ2-4, with D unresolved. There are 11 residues in the CDR3. Trimming took off 5 bases at V and 5 bases at J, with 4 bases between the two ends. Germline V gene sequence: CDR1 MDHEN, CDR2 SYDVKM. In DNA, the CDR3 is TGTGCCAGCAGTAGTCAAAACATTCAGTACTTC. Its protein is CASSSQNIQYF.

This clonotype was found many times. This chain connects TRBV2 to TRBJ1-2, with TRBD1 identical over 8 bases. The germline CDR1 and CDR2 sequences are SNHLY and FYNNEI. Trimming at V came to 5 bases and at J to 6 bases, leaving 2 bases not matched to a gene. This CDR3 comprises 12 residues. The DNA of the CDR3 is TGTGCCAGCAGTCTGGACAGGGATGGCTACACCTTC. Translating it yields CASSLDRDGYTF.

The chain links TRBV6-2 or TRBV6-3 to TRBJ2-7; no reliable D call. The CDR3 consists of 15 residues. Germline values: CDR1 MNHEY, CDR2 SVGEGT. Deletions cut 2 bases from V and 5 bases from J, with 16 bases between. This CDR3 is CASSYVSVTTDEQYF. The DNA for the CDR3 is TGTGCCAGCAGTTACGTAAGCGTGACCACCGACGAGCAGTACTTC.

Ten or more counts support this clonotype. The chain joins TRBV15 to TRBJ2-7; 8 bases map to TRBD2. This CDR3 comprises 16 residues. Germline V gene data show CDR1 as LNHNV and CDR2 as YYDKDF (reference sequence). J was trimmed by 3 bases and V by 3 bases; bases with no gene match: 10. CDR3 nucleotides: TGTGCCACCAGCAGGCGCCGGCCGGGACTAGTCTACGAGCAGTACTTC. Amino acid sequence: CATSRRRPGLVYEQYF.

This clonotype was picked up many times. This chain joins TRBV20-1 and TRBJ2-3; 12 bases match TRBD2. The junction had 4 bases not matched to a gene; V was cut back by 2 bases and J by 4 bases. The V gene's germline CDR1 is DFQATT and CDR2 SNEGSKA (reference sequence). CDR3 length equals 15 residues. The CDR3 DNA follows: TGCAGTGCTAGACTAGCGGGAGGGCCCTCAGATACGCAGTATTTT. Translating it yields CSARLAGGPSDTQYF.

This clonotype appeared many times. DNA for the CDR3: TGCAGCGCCCGGGACAGGGACTTCTATGGCTACACCTTC. This codes for CSARDRDFYGYTF. This chain links TRBV29-1 with TRBJ1-2, with 9 bases lining up with TRBD1. The CDR3 totals 13 residues. With 7 bases clipped from V and 4 bases from J, the junction kept 7 bases outside the gene matches. Germline-derived CDR1 and CDR2 are SQVTM and ANQGSEA.

This clonotype was picked up many times. The rearrangement links TRBV20-1 to TRBJ1-5; D perhaps matches TRBD1 (5 bases). V was trimmed by 0 bases and J by 0 bases, leaving 12 bases between them. This CDR3 region has 16 residues. CDR1 is DFQATT, CDR2 SNEGSKA, per germline (reference sequence). The CDR3, as DNA: TGCAGTGCTAGAGATCTGGGGCTAGGTAGCAATCAGCCCCAGCATTTT. It specifies CSARDLGLGSNQPQHF.

This clonotype was seen repeatedly, ten times or more. This chain connects TRBV7-3 to TRBJ2-7; no clear D gene. V gave up 2 bases and J gave up 4 bases, with 9 bases separating them. The CDR3 extends over 13 amino acids. Per germline, CDR1 SGHTA and CDR2 FQGTGA. Here the CDR3 reads CASSLQPEYEQYF. In nucleotides, the CDR3 is TGTGCCAGCAGCTTACAACCAGAGTACGAGCAGTACTTC.

The chain combines TRBV11-3 with TRBJ2-7; the D call may be TRBD1 or TRBD2 (5 bases each). This CDR3 has 13 amino acids. The V gene's germline CDR1 is SGHNT and CDR2 YENEEA. V lost 4 bases to trimming and J lost 5 bases, with 12 bases between them. The DNA for the CDR3 is TGTGCCAGCAGCTCGAACGTGGGGGACGAGCAGTACTTC. Its protein is CASSSNVGDEQYF.

The table lists this clonotype with many counts. V and J are TRBV10-1 and TRBJ2-7; 9 nucleotides match TRBD2. V was pared by 4 bases and J by 2 bases, with 3 bases of the junction left unmatched. Germline V gene data show CDR1 as WNHNN and CDR2 as SYGVQD (reference sequence). The CDR3 extends over 14 amino acids. CDR3 bases: TGCGCCAGCAGTGTTGGCGGGAGGGCCTACGAGCAGTACTTC. The encoded protein is CASSVGGRAYEQYF.

In this sample, this clonotype turned up many times. This chain joins TRBV7-8 and TRBJ2-5; 14 nucleotides line up with TRBD2. The CDR3 runs to 14 residues. Germline V gene sequence: CDR1 SGHVS, CDR2 FQNEAQ. The ends lost 7 bases at V and 6 bases at J; junction bases unmatched: 4. CDR3 DNA sequence: TGTGCCAGCACGGGACTAGCGGGAGTAAAGACCCAGTACTTC. It encodes CASTGLAGVKTQYF. Full variable domain (remainder filled in from reference TRBV7-8 and TRBJ2-5): GAGVSQSPRYKVAKRGQDVALRCDPISGHVSLFWYQQALGQGPEFLTYFQNEAQLDKSGLPSDRFFAERPEGSVSTLKIQRTQQEDSAVYLCASTGLAGVKTQYFGPGTRLLVL.

The chain combines TRBV12-3 or TRBV12-4 with TRBJ1-1; D ambiguous. V lost 5 bases and J lost 9, with 13 bases in between. The CDR3 is made up of 12 amino acids. CDR3 in amino acids: CASSRGLSKAFF. The CDR3 DNA reads as TGTGCCAGCAGTCGCGGCTTGTCAAAAGCTTTCTTT.

The chain joins TRBV7-8 to TRBJ2-5, with 7 bases identical to TRBD2. CDR1 SGHVS and CDR2 FQNEAQ come from the germline V gene. The junction had 10 bases not matched to a gene; V was cut back by 3 bases and J by 0 bases. The CDR3 extends over 17 amino acids. The CDR3 sequence: CASSFGPRGTYQETQYF. For the CDR3, the DNA is TGTGCCAGCAGCTTTGGACCGCGGGGGACCTACCAAGAGACCCAGTACTTC.

In the case of this clonotype: Being one base from a much bigger clone, this may be a read error. The chain is built from TRBV3-1 and TRBJ2-7; a weak D match, TRBD1 (6 bases). The V gene lost 3 bases and the J gene lost 6 bases, with 18 bases spanning the gap. This CDR3 is built from 15 residues. Germline CDR1 is LGHDT and CDR2 is YNNKEL (reference sequence). The CDR3 sequence: CASSHTGTWDLEQYF. CDR3 bases: TGTGCCAGCAGCCACACCGGGACATGGGATCTCGAGCAGTACTTC.

This chain links TRBV20-1 with TRBJ2-7; 7 positions agree with TRBD1. The CDR3 runs 15 residues. V was clipped by 3 bases and J by 0 bases; unmatched bases: 8. CDR1 and CDR2 (germline): DFQATT, SNEGSKA (reference sequence). The CDR3 nucleotides read TGCAGTGCTAGTACTATGGGACAGTCCTCCTACGAGCAGTACTTC. Its protein is CSASTMGQSSYEQYF.

This chain links TRBV6-5 with TRBJ1-1; TRBD1 is a possible D gene (5 bases). Germline V lookup: CDR1 MNHEY, CDR2 SVGAGI. This CDR3 spans 15 amino acids. The ends were cut back, 0 bases at V and 2 bases at J, with 10 bases in the middle. Here the CDR3 DNA reads TGTGCCAGCAGTTACTCGTGGCAGGGTAACACTGAAGCTTTCTTT. This codes for CASSYSWQGNTEAFF.

This rearrangement joins TRBV27 to TRBJ2-5, with TRBD1 matching 8 bases. This CDR3 is built from 14 residues. J gave up 5 bases and V 8 bases, and 10 bases lay outside the gene matches. Germline V gene sequence: CDR1 MNHEY, CDR2 SMNVEV (reference sequence). The CDR3 protein is CASRRGRKVETQYF. DNA of the CDR3: TGTGCCAGCCGCAGGGGGCGCAAGGTGGAGACCCAGTACTTC.

The table lists this clonotype with many counts. The CDR3, as DNA: TGTGCCAGCTCACCGCAGGGGCCCGATGGCTACACCTTC. Translation gives CASSPQGPDGYTF. This rearrangement joins TRBV18 to TRBJ1-2, with a possible D match to TRBD1 (6 bases). V lost 3 bases, J lost 6 bases, and 11 bases lay in between. The CDR3 runs to 13 residues. Germline CDR1 reads KGHSH; CDR2 reads LQKENI.

This clonotype was recorded a few times. V and J are TRBV7-3 and TRBJ2-2; no clear D. Germline lookup yields CDR1 SGHTA and CDR2 FQGTGA. CDR3 length: 16 residues. V was shortened by 1 base and J by 0 bases, with 9 bases between the two germline ends. The CDR3 coding sequence is TGTGCCAGCAGCTTAATTGCGGCAACGAACACCGGGGAGCTGTTTTTT. Translation: CASSLIAATNTGELFF.